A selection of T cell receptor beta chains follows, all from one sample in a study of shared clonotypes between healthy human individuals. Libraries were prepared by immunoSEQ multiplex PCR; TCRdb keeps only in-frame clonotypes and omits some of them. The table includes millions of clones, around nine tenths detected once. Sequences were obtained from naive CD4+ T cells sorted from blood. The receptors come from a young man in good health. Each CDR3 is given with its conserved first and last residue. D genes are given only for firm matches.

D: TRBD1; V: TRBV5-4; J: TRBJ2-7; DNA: TGTGCCAGCAGCTTGGACCCTAGGACAGGGGGCAACGAGCAGTACTTC; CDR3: CASSLDPRTGGNEQYF
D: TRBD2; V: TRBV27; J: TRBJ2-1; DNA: TGTGCCAGCAGTTTCCTCCCTACTAGCGGGGGGCCGGGGGAGCAGTTCTTC; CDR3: CASSFLPTSGGPGEQFF
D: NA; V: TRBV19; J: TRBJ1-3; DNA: TGTGCCAGTAGTATCTCCACCTCTGGAAACACCATATATTTT; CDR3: CASSISTSGNTIYF
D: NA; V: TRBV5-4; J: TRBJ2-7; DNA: TGTGCCAGCAGCTTGGCCGGCGTAAGCTCCTACGAGCAGTACTTC; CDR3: CASSLAGVSSYEQYF
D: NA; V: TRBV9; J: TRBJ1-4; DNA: TGTGCCAGCAGCGTAGAGGCAGGGAGGGAGGAAAAACTGTTTTTT; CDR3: CASSVEAGREEKLFF
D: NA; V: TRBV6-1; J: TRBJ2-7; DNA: TGTGCCAGCAGCGTGACGGTCGATTACGAGCAGTACTTC; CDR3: CASSVTVDYEQYF
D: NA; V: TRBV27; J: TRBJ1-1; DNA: TGTGCCAGCAGTTTAAGGGGGATCACAGAAGCTTTCTTT; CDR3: CASSLRGITEAFF
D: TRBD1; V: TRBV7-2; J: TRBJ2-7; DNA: TGTGCCAGCAGCTGGACCGGGACAGGGGGCTACGAGCAGTACTTC; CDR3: CASSWTGTGGYEQYF
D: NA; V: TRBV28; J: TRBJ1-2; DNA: TGTGCCAGCAGTCCTCCCCCCGGGCGTCAACCAGCCTATGGCTACACCTTC; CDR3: CASSPPPGRQPAYGYTF
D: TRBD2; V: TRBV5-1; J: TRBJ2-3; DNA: TGCGCCAGCAGCCCGTACTGGACTAGCGGGATACCTGATACGCAGTATTTT; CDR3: CASSPYWTSGIPDTQYF
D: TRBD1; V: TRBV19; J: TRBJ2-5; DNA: TGTGCCAGTAATCAACAGGGGTCAGAGACCCAGTACTTC; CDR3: CASNQQGSETQYF
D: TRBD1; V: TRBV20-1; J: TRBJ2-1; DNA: TGCAGCGCAACGTCAGGGGGCGAGCAGTTCTTC; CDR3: CSATSGGEQFF
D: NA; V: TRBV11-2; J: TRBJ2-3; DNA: TGTGCCAGCAGCTTAGGACAAATAACAGATACGCAGTATTTT; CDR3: CASSLGQITDTQYF
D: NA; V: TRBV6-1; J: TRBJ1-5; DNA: TGTGCCAGCAGGCAACAGGGTTACAATCAGCCCCAGCATTTT; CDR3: CASRQQGYNQPQHF